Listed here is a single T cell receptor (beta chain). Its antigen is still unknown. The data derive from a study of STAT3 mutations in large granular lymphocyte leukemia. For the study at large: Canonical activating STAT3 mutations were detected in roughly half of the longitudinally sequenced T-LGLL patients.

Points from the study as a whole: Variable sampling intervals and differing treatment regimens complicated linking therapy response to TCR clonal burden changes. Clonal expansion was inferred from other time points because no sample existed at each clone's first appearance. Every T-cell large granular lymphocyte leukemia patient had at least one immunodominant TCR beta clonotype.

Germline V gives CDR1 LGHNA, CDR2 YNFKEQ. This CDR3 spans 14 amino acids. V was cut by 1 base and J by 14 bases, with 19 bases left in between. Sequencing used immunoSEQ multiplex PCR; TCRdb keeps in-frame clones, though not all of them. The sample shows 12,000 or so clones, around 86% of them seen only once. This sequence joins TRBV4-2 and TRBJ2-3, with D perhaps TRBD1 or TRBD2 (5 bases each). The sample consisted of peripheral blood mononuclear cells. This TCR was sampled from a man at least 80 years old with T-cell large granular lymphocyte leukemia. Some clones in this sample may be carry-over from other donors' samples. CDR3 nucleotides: TGTGCCAGCAGCCAAGGTCTACTAGGGGCGATCGGGTATTTT. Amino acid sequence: CASSQGLLGAIGYF.